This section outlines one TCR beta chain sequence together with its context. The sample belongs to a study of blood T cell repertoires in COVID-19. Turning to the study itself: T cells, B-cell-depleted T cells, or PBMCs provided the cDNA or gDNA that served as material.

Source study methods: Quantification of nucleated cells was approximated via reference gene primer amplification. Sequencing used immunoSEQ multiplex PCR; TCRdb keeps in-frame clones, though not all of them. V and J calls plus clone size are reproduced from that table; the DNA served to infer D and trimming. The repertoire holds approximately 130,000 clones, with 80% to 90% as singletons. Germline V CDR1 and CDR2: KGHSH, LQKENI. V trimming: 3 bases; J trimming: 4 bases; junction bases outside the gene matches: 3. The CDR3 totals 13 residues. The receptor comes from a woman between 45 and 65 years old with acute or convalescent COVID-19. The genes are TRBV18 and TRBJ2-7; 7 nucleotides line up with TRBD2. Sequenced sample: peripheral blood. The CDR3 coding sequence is TGTGCCAGCTCACCGGGAGGGGATTACGAGCAGTACTTC. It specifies CASSPGGDYEQYF.